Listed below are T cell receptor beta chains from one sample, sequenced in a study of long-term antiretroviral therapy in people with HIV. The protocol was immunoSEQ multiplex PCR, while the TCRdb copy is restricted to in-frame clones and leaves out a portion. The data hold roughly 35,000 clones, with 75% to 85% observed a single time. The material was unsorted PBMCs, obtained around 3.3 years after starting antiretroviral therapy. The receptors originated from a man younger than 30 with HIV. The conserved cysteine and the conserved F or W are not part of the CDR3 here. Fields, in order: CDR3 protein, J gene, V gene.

cdr3_aa: ASRRGLASWNEQF; j_call: TRBJ2-1; v_call: TRBV6-5
cdr3_aa: ASSPSGRAYNEQF; j_call: TRBJ2-1; v_call: TRBV19
cdr3_aa: ASSFGTSGVNGSEQF; j_call: TRBJ2-1; v_call: TRBV5-1
cdr3_aa: ATSREAGVSYEQF; j_call: TRBJ2-1; v_call: TRBV15
cdr3_aa: ASSLGLAGVTDTQY; j_call: TRBJ2-3; v_call: TRBV11-2
cdr3_aa: ASTERAGEFTDTQY; j_call: TRBJ2-3; v_call: TRBV5-1
cdr3_aa: ASSPLWENREKLF; j_call: TRBJ1-4; v_call: TRBV6-5
cdr3_aa: ASSPRTRSTDTQY; j_call: TRBJ2-3; v_call: TRBV5-1
cdr3_aa: ASSPQATEAF; j_call: TRBJ1-1; v_call: TRBV7-8
cdr3_aa: AISGFSGGGNTGELF; j_call: TRBJ2-2; v_call: TRBV10-3
cdr3_aa: ASSPQGRSGTEAF; j_call: TRBJ1-1; v_call: TRBV7-9
cdr3_aa: ASSLELFYGYT; j_call: TRBJ1-2; v_call: TRBV18
cdr3_aa: ASSLNSNQPQH; j_call: TRBJ1-5; v_call: TRBV5-1
cdr3_aa: ASSVLLATQETQY; j_call: TRBJ2-5; v_call: TRBV7-9
cdr3_aa: ATSRDLGSGVQNIQY; j_call: TRBJ2-4; v_call: TRBV15
cdr3_aa: ASSTQVNQPQH; j_call: TRBJ1-5; v_call: TRBV19
cdr3_aa: ASSEGPRQVREEKLF; j_call: TRBJ1-4; v_call: TRBV5-4
cdr3_aa: ASSGGLGREQF; j_call: TRBJ2-1; v_call: TRBV5-1